Below are 23 T cell receptor beta chains sequenced from a single sample in a study of response to subunit inactivated influenza vaccine. TCRdb re-analysed the RT-PCR reads in MiXCR, keeping a single row per CDR3 protein. The sample records approximately 570,000 distinct CDR3 sequences, 7.6% being singletons. This specimen consisted of PBMCs from blood, obtained less than 25 months after vaccination. The receptors were sampled from a man aged 45 to 75 who received an inactivated influenza vaccine.

The chain combines TRBV5-1 with TRBJ1-1, with D unclear. This CDR3 region has 14 residues. Trimming removed 4 bases from V and 2 bases from J, with 12 bases in between. From germline, CDR1 is SGHRS and CDR2 YFSETQ. For the CDR3, the DNA is TGCGCCAGCAGCCCCCGACTGAAAAACACTGAAGCTTTCTTT. This sequence encodes CASSPRLKNTEAFF.

Regarding this clonotype: The junction departs from the called germline gene at one end, perhaps through a read error. V and J are TRBV27 and TRBJ2-7; 8 bases fit TRBD1. The CDR3 is made up of 16 amino acids. Germline loops: CDR1 MNHEY, CDR2 SMNVEV (reference sequence). The CDR3 loop is CASSPFGDRGTYERYF. The CDR3 DNA sequence: TGTGCCAGCAGTCCCTTCGGCGACAGGGGCACCTACGAGCGGTACTTC.

This clonotype showed up just a few times. The genes are TRBV14 and TRBJ2-1, with D perhaps matching TRBD1 or TRBD2 (5 bases each). Germline-derived CDR1 and CDR2 are SGHDN and FVKESK. V was clipped by 2 bases and J by 4 bases, with 15 bases between them. The length of the CDR3 is 16 residues. CDR3 region: CASSQSLWGPYNEQFF. CDR3 nucleotide sequence: TGTGCCAGCAGCCAATCTCTGTGGGGACCGTACAATGAGCAGTTCTTC.

This clonotype was seen a handful of times. The chain links TRBV27 to TRBJ2-1; 12 nucleotides align to TRBD1. This CDR3 region has 15 residues. Trimming removed 7 bases from V and 7 bases from J; junction bases left unmatched: 8. Germline values: CDR1 MNHEY, CDR2 SMNVEV (reference sequence). In nucleotides, the CDR3 is TGTGCCAGCACCCCGGGACAGGGGGCATGGAATGAGCAGTTCTTC. Translation: CASTPGQGAWNEQFF.

This clonotype was seen a handful of times. The chain employs TRBV5-1 and TRBJ1-6, with unresolved D. Trimming stripped 2 bases from V and 0 bases from J, with 6 bases between. Per germline, CDR1 SGHRS and CDR2 YFSETQ. This CDR3 is built from 15 residues. CDR3 region: CASSLEHSYNSPLHF. The CDR3 DNA reads TGCGCCAGCAGCTTAGAGCACTCCTATAATTCACCCCTCCACTTT.

This clonotype was seen only a few times. The rearrangement links TRBV10-3 to TRBJ2-1; D unclear. This CDR3 is 16 amino acids long. Trimming pared 0 bases from V and 6 bases from J, leaving 15 bases between. CDR1 ENHRY and CDR2 SYGVKD come from the germline V gene. In DNA form, the CDR3 reads TGTGCCATCAGTGAGTCGCGGCGGCCCCCTGGCAATGAGCAGTTCTTC. Translated: CAISESRRPPGNEQFF.

The V call is TRBV20-1, the J call TRBJ2-5, with a possible D match to TRBD2 (6 bases). CDR3 length: 16 residues. V was pared by 3 bases and J by 0 bases, with 17 bases between. Germline V gives CDR1 DFQATT, CDR2 SNEGSKA (reference sequence). The CDR3 is CSASPLLAEYQETQYF. The CDR3 DNA follows: TGCAGTGCTAGCCCCTTGTTAGCGGAGTACCAAGAGACCCAGTACTTC.

The chain carries TRBV5-5 and TRBJ1-2; D perhaps matches TRBD1 (5 bases). Germline V lookup: CDR1 SGHKS, CDR2 YYEKEE (reference sequence). The CDR3 loop spans 14 amino acids. Trimming took off 4 bases at V and 2 bases at J, with 12 bases between the two ends. CDR3 protein: CASSPGLMNYGYTF. For the CDR3, the DNA is TGTGCCAGCAGCCCGGGGCTCATGAACTATGGCTACACCTTC.

This clonotype was found many times. The genes are TRBV7-9 and TRBJ1-1; no reliable D call. V was pared by 1 base and J by 7 bases, with 7 bases between. The CDR3 loop spans 12 amino acids. Germline assignment: CDR1 SEHNR and CDR2 FQNEAQ (reference sequence). DNA for the CDR3: TGTGCCAGCAGCTTAGGACTGGATGAAGCTTTCTTT. This codes for CASSLGLDEAFF.

At least ten counts were recorded for this clonotype. This chain connects TRBV18 to TRBJ2-5; possible D gene TRBD1, 5 bases. The CDR3 has 15 amino acids. The germline V and J ends were trimmed by 2 bases and 4 bases, with 14 bases remaining between them. CDR1 is KGHSH, CDR2 LQKENI, per germline. This CDR3 is CASSPETDFRETQYF. Here the CDR3 DNA reads TGTGCCAGCTCACCAGAGACAGATTTTCGAGAGACCCAGTACTTC.

This clonotype was seen more than once but under ten times. The chain links TRBV3-1 to TRBJ1-6, with a weak D call TRBD1 (5 bases). Trimming pared 6 bases from V and 9 bases from J, leaving 24 bases between. The CDR3 has 17 amino acids. Germline V gene data show CDR1 as LGHDT and CDR2 as YNNKEL (reference sequence). The CDR3 loop is CASSLRGGGMLSSPLHF. DNA of the CDR3: TGTGCCAGCAGTTTAAGGGGTGGAGGGATGTTGAGTTCACCCCTCCACTTT.

This clonotype came up many times. The J gene is TRBJ2-3, the V gene TRBV7-2; D may be TRBD2 (5 bases). The CDR3 loop spans 15 amino acids. V dropped 5 bases and J dropped 2 bases, with 14 bases sitting between them. The germline V gene encodes CDR1 SGHTA and CDR2 FQGNSA. The CDR3 nucleotides are TGTGCCAGCAGCGCGGACTCGGCCCCCACAGATACGCAGTATTTT. It encodes CASSADSAPTDTQYF.

In regard to this clonotype: At one end, the junction sequence differs from germline, possibly due to a read error. The rearrangement uses TRBV4-2 and TRBJ1-2; 9 bases map to TRBD1. The CDR3 runs to 15 residues. CDR1 is LGHNA and CDR2 is YNFKEQ in the germline V gene. DNA for the CDR3: TGTGCCAGCAGCCAAGCTTTGGGACAGGGAGGTGGCTACTCCTTC. Its translation: CASSQALGQGGGYSF.

This chain connects TRBV14 to TRBJ2-7, with unresolved D. Germline V gives CDR1 SGHDN, CDR2 FVKESK. V lost 0 bases to trimming and J lost 3 bases, with 9 bases between them. The CDR3 covers 14 residues. The CDR3 loop is CASSQDPWNYEQYF. The CDR3 DNA sequence: TGTGCCAGCAGCCAAGATCCTTGGAACTACGAGCAGTACTTC.

V gene TRBV3-1 combines with J gene TRBJ2-1; 11 nucleotides line up with TRBD2. This CDR3 region has 17 residues. V trimming: 3 bases; J trimming: 0 bases; junction bases outside the gene matches: 4. Looked up from germline, CDR1 is LGHDT and CDR2 is YNNKEL (reference sequence). This chain's CDR3 is CASSHPGLAVSYNEQFF. CDR3 nucleotides: TGTGCCAGCAGCCATCCGGGACTAGCGGTCTCCTACAATGAGCAGTTCTTC.

The gene calls are TRBV27 and TRBJ2-7; D is tentatively TRBD1 or TRBD2 (6 bases each). The germline V gene encodes CDR1 MNHEY and CDR2 SMNVEV (reference sequence). CDR3 size: 14 residues. The CDR3 reads CASGWYRAPYEQYF. CDR3 sequence (DNA): TGTGCTAGCGGCTGGTACAGGGCCCCCTACGAGCAGTACTTC.

This clonotype was seen a few times. An end of the junction differs from the germline gene, which may be a read error. The chain uses TRBV20-1 and TRBJ2-7; 8 bases match TRBD2. The germline V gene has CDR1 DFQATT and CDR2 SNEGSKA (reference sequence). CDR3 length: 13 residues. This CDR3 is CSANDGTETSANF. The DNA of the CDR3 is TGCAGTGCTAACGACGGGACGGAGACTAGCGCAAACTTC.

This clonotype was found a few times. The rearrangement uses TRBV12-3 or TRBV12-4 and TRBJ1-3; D ambiguous. The V end lost 4 bases, the J end lost 8 bases, and 18 bases lay between the germline ends. There are 15 residues in the CDR3. The CDR3 DNA is TGTGCCAGCAGTTCCGGGGAGCGGGAACGGGACACCATATATTTT. As protein: CASSSGERERDTIYF.

Many counts were recorded for this clonotype. V and J are TRBV6-1 and TRBJ1-5; D is unclear. Deletions cut 6 bases from V and 5 bases from J, with 14 bases between. Germline V lookup: CDR1 MNHNS, CDR2 SASEGT. The CDR3 consists of 14 residues. CDR3 nucleotide sequence: TGTGCCAGCAGCCCGATGCCGGGCGATCAGCCCCAGCATTTT. Amino acids: CASSPMPGDQPQHF.

The chain is built from TRBV7-9 and TRBJ2-5, with D perhaps assigned TRBD1 or TRBD2 (5 bases each). The germline V gene has CDR1 SEHNR and CDR2 FQNEAQ (reference sequence). Trimming left V 7 bases short and J 2 bases short, with 14 bases between. The CDR3 runs 14 residues. The CDR3 DNA is TGTGCCAGCAACCCCGGGGCAGTTCAAGAGACCCAGTACTTC. This translates into CASNPGAVQETQYF.

This clonotype was seen repeatedly, ten times or more. The J gene is TRBJ1-5, the V gene TRBV10-3, with D tentatively TRBD1 (6 bases). CDR1 is ENHRY, CDR2 SYGVKD, per germline. Trimming cost V 3 bases and J 4 bases, with 10 bases left between them. The CDR3 loop spans 14 amino acids. The CDR3: CAISEQGENQPQHF. The CDR3 DNA is TGTGCCATCAGTGAACAGGGCGAGAATCAGCCCCAGCATTTT.

The rearrangement links TRBV6-2 or TRBV6-3 to TRBJ1-5; D not resolved. The V gene lost 1 base and the J gene lost 3 bases, with 4 bases spanning the gap. The germline V gene has CDR1 MNHEY and CDR2 SVGEGT. The length of the CDR3 is 13 residues. The DNA of the CDR3 is TGTGCCAGCAGTTACTATGTCAATCAGCCCCAGCATTTT. Protein product: CASSYYVNQPQHF.

The genes are TRBV28 and TRBJ2-7, with TRBD1 matching 7 bases. The CDR3 runs to 16 residues. CDR1 MDHEN and CDR2 SYDVKM come from the germline V gene. After removal of 3 bases from V and 2 bases from J, the junction contained 10 bases not matched to a gene. The CDR3 DNA reads TGTGCCAGCAGTTTGGTATGGACAGGTACCACCTACGAGCAGTACTTC. Its translation: CASSLVWTGTTYEQYF.